This record covers a single TCR beta chain. This sample is part of a study of patients and donors after allogeneic stem cell transplantation. Per germline, CDR1 MDHEN and CDR2 SYDVKM. This CDR3 has 15 residues. The V end lost 8 bases, the J end lost 1 base, and 17 bases lay between the germline ends. From the RT-PCR reads, TCRdb called clonotypes with MiXCR, one entry per CDR3 protein. The table records 390,000 or so distinct CDR3 sequences, 16% of them present only once. Input material: blood, either unsorted or a sorted T cell fraction (not recorded which). The V gene is TRBV28, the J gene TRBJ1-1; no clear D. This TCR derives from a human donor who was either an allogeneic HSCT recipient or a stem cell or donor lymphocyte infusion donor (not recorded which). It is not recorded whose cells these are; they may come from a transplant donor. The CDR3 DNA reads TGTGCCAGCGGCCTCCCACAGACTGGGAACACTGAAGCTTTCTTT. This gives the protein CASGLPQTGNTEAFF.